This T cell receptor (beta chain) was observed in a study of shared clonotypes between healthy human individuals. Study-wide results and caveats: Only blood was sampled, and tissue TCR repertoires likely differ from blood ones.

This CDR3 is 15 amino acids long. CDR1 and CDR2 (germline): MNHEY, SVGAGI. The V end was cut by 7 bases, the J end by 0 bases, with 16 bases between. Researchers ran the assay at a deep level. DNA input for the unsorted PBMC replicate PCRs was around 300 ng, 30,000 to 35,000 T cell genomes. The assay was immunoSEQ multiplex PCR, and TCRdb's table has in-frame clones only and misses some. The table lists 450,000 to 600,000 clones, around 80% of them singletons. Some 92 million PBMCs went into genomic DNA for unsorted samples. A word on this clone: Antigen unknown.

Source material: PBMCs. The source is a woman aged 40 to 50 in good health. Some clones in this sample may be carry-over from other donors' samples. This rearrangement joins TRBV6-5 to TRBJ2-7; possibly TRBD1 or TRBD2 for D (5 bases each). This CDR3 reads CASTSGTDVSYEQYF. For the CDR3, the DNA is TGTGCCAGCACGTCCGGGACCGACGTCTCCTACGAGCAGTACTTC.